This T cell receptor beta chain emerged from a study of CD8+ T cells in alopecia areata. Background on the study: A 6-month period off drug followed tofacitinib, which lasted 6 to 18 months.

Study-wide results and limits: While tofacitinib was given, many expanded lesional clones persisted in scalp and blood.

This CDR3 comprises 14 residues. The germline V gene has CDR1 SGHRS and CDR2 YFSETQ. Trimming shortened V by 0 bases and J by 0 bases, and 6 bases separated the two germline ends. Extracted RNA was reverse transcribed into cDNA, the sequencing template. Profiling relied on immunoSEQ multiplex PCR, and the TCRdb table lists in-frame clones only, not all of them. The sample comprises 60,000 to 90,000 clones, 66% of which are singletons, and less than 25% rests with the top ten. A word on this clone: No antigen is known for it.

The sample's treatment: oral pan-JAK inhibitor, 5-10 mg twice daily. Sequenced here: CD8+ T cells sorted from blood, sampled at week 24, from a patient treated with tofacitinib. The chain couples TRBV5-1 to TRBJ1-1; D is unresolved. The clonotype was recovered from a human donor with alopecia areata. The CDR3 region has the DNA TGCGCCAGCAGCTTGGGACCGATGAACACTGAAGCTTTCTTT. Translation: CASSLGPMNTEAFF.